Following are 24 T cell receptor beta chains from one sample sequenced in a study of blood T cell repertoires in COVID-19. The repertoire was sequenced with immunoSEQ multiplex PCR; TCRdb's copy has only in-frame clones and lacks some. The data show around 150,000 clones, with approximately 80% seen just once and about 2% held by the top ten. The specimen sequenced was peripheral blood. All receptors come from a man aged 65 to 79 with acute or convalescent COVID-19.

Here the CDR3 reads CASSQERPAQETQYF. The CDR3 coding sequence is TGTGCCAGCAGCCAAGAAAGGCCAGCGCAAGAGACCCAGTACTTC. The chain uses TRBV3-1 (or the pseudogene TRBV3-2) and TRBJ2-5; D not resolved. The germline CDR1 and CDR2 sequences are LGHDT and YNNKEL (reference sequence). CDR3 length equals 15 residues. Between the trimmed V and J ends, which lost 0 bases and 2 bases, there was a span of 10 bases.

The rearrangement links TRBV27 to TRBJ1-5, with 9 bases matching TRBD1. Per the germline V gene, CDR1 is MNHEY and CDR2 is SMNVEV (reference sequence). V was clipped by 3 bases and J by 5 bases; unmatched bases: 5. The CDR3 loop spans 15 amino acids. CDR3 bases: TGTGCCAGCAGTTTCGGGGACAGGGCCGATCAGCCCCAGCATTTT. The encoded protein is CASSFGDRADQPQHF.

This chain links TRBV7-6 with TRBJ1-4, with TRBD1 as a possible D gene (6 bases). Germline CDR1 is SGHVS and CDR2 is FNYEAQ. This CDR3 has 15 amino acids. Trimming pared 5 bases from V and 5 bases from J, leaving 15 bases between. CDR3 protein: CASSRTVERNEKLFF. The CDR3 region has the DNA TGTGCCAGCAGCCGGACAGTCGAAAGGAATGAAAAACTGTTTTTT. Filled out from reference TRBV7-6 and TRBJ1-4, the complete variable domain reads GAGVSQSPRYKVTKRGQDVALRCDPISGHVSLYWYRQALGQGPEFLTYFNYEAQQDKSGLPNDRFSAERPEGSISTLTIQRTEQRDSAMYRCASSRTVERNEKLFFGSGTQLSVL.

The rearrangement uses TRBV11-3 and TRBJ1-1; D is ambiguous. The germline CDR1 and CDR2 sequences are SGHNT and YENEEA. V lost 5 bases, J lost 3 bases, and 10 bases lay in between. The CDR3 extends over 13 amino acids. CDR3 amino acids: CASSTEAYTEAFF. The CDR3 DNA follows: TGTGCCAGCAGCACCGAGGCCTACACTGAAGCTTTCTTT.

In DNA, the CDR3 is TGTGCCAGCAGCTTAACGACCGGACAGGGAGTGAATAATTCACCCCTCCACTTT. Translated, it gives CASSLTTGQGVNNSPLHF. The J gene is TRBJ1-6, the V gene TRBV7-6; TRBD1 matches 8 bases. Germline CDR1 and CDR2: SGHVS and FNYEAQ. The CDR3 has 18 residues. J was trimmed by 5 bases and V by 2 bases; bases with no gene match: 11.

This clone was detected only a few times. The chain is built from TRBV5-4 and TRBJ1-6, with D uncertain. The ends were cut back, 5 bases at V and 5 bases at J, with 14 bases in the middle. This CDR3 contains 15 residues. Germline CDR1 SGHNT, CDR2 YYREEE (reference sequence). This chain's CDR3 is CASRGGSGNNSPLHF. The CDR3 region has the DNA TGTGCCAGCAGAGGAGGATCCGGTAATAATTCACCCCTCCACTTT.

This chain uses TRBV19 with TRBJ2-1; the D is unclear. CDR1 is LNHDA, CDR2 SQIVND, per germline (reference sequence). V was trimmed by 1 base and J by 10 bases, leaving 5 bases between them. The length of the CDR3 is 11 residues. The CDR3, as DNA: TGTGCCAGTAGTATAGCCAGAGAGCAGTTCTTC. This gives the protein CASSIAREQFF.

The chain links TRBV19 to TRBJ2-2, with a tentative D call TRBD2 (6 bases). The V end lost 8 bases, the J end lost 2 bases, and 12 bases lay between the germline ends. The CDR3 has 14 residues. Germline V lookup: CDR1 LNHDA, CDR2 SQIVND (reference sequence). The CDR3 here is CASRGVANTGELFF. The CDR3 DNA sequence: TGTGCCAGTCGCGGGGTGGCTAACACCGGGGAGCTGTTTTTT.

This chain uses TRBV3-1 (or the pseudogene TRBV3-2) with TRBJ1-2, with 8 positions matching TRBD1. Germline CDR1 and CDR2: LGHDT and YNNKEL (reference sequence). This CDR3 is 15 amino acids long. V trimming: 1 base; J trimming: 6 bases; junction bases outside the gene matches: 7. The DNA of the CDR3 is TGTGCCAGCAGCCAAGCCTGGACAGGGTCGGATGGCTACACCTTC. Translation gives CASSQAWTGSDGYTF.

The J gene is TRBJ2-1, the V gene TRBV27; TRBD1 aligns across 7 bases. Germline V CDR1 and CDR2: MNHEY, SMNVEV (reference sequence). The ends lost 4 bases at V and 5 bases at J; junction bases unmatched: 8. The CDR3 runs 15 residues. The CDR3 region is CASSSYGQDDNEQFF. The CDR3 nucleotides are TGTGCCAGCAGTTCTTACGGACAGGATGACAATGAGCAGTTCTTC.

The rearrangement uses TRBV12-5 and TRBJ2-7, with D maybe TRBD2 (5 bases). V dropped 6 bases and J dropped 7 bases, with 22 bases sitting between them. Germline V gene lookup returns CDR1 LGHNT and CDR2 FRNRAP. The CDR3 contains 15 residues. The CDR3 loop is CASGPGWTEGSEQYF. The DNA for the CDR3 is TGTGCTAGTGGGCCCGGTTGGACTGAAGGGTCGGAGCAGTACTTC. The entire variable domain, with the rest obtained from reference TRBV12-5 and TRBJ2-7, is as follows: DARVTQTPRHKVTEMGQEVTMRCQPILGHNTVFWYRQTMMQGLELLAYFRNRAPLDDSGMPKDRFSAEMPDATLATLKIQPSEPRDSAVYFCASGPGWTEGSEQYFGPGTRLTVT.

J is TRBJ1-1 and V is TRBV10-3; D is unresolved. The germline CDR1 and CDR2 sequences are ENHRY and SYGVKD. The CDR3 consists of 13 residues. V was trimmed by 10 bases and J by 0 bases, leaving 12 bases between them. The DNA of the CDR3 is TGTGCCACGCAAACTTTGGTGAACACTGAAGCTTTCTTT. Translated, it gives CATQTLVNTEAFF.

V gene TRBV11-1 combines with J gene TRBJ2-2, with D tentatively TRBD1 (6 bases). Germline assignment: CDR1 SGHAT and CDR2 FQDESV (reference sequence). This CDR3 is built from 16 residues. V was shortened by 4 bases and J by 7 bases, with 19 bases between the two germline ends. The CDR3 region is CASSSTTGGSYGELFF. The CDR3 DNA follows: TGTGCCAGCAGCTCGACGACAGGTGGATCCTACGGGGAGCTGTTTTTT.

The chain links TRBV10-2 to TRBJ2-7, with 12 bases lining up with TRBD1. In germline, CDR1 is WSHSY, CDR2 SAAADI. The CDR3 runs 13 residues. The junction had 2 bases not matched to a gene; V was cut back by 6 bases and J by 5 bases. This CDR3 reads CASSGTGGNEQYF. The CDR3 DNA is TGCGCCAGCAGCGGGACAGGGGGCAACGAGCAGTACTTC.

The V call is TRBV12-3 or TRBV12-4, the J call TRBJ2-7, with D maybe TRBD1 (7 bases). The CDR3 extends over 13 amino acids. V lost 6 bases and J 2 bases, leaving 11 bases between the germline ends. CDR3 residues: CASSPGGPYEQYF. The CDR3 region has the DNA TGTGCCAGCAGCCCAGGGGGGCCCTACGAGCAGTACTTC.

The chain links TRBV10-3 to TRBJ2-5, with D maybe TRBD1 (6 bases). This CDR3 contains 15 residues. Trimming pared 0 bases from V and 3 bases from J, leaving 11 bases between. From germline, CDR1 is ENHRY and CDR2 SYGVKD. The CDR3 spells CAISESITGKETQYF. CDR3 coding DNA: TGTGCCATCAGTGAGTCGATCACAGGGAAAGAGACCCAGTACTTC.

The rearrangement links TRBV27 to TRBJ1-3; a weak D match, TRBD1 (6 bases). The germline CDR1 and CDR2 sequences are MNHEY and SMNVEV (reference sequence). The CDR3 consists of 13 residues. V was pared by 8 bases and J by 0 bases, with 8 bases between. The CDR3 sequence is CASRDTSGNTIYF. The DNA of the CDR3 is TGTGCCAGCCGGGACACCTCTGGAAACACCATATATTTT.

V and J are TRBV7-9 and TRBJ2-7, with 7 bases lining up with TRBD1. This CDR3 has 16 amino acids. V shed 4 bases and J 2 bases; nucleotides not matched to a gene: 11. Per germline, CDR1 SEHNR and CDR2 FQNEAQ (reference sequence). Here the CDR3 reads CASSSPKRQGAYEQYF. Written as DNA, the CDR3 is TGTGCCAGCAGCTCACCCAAAAGACAGGGAGCCTACGAGCAGTACTTC. Looking up the rest from reference TRBV7-9 and TRBJ2-7 gives the full variable domain: DTGVSQNPRHKITKRGQNVTFRCDPISEHNRLYWYRQTLGQGPEFLTYFQNEAQLEKSRLLSDRFSAERPKGSFSTLEIQRTEQGDSAMYLCASSSPKRQGAYEQYFGPGTRLTVT.

The chain is built from TRBV11-1 and TRBJ1-1, with D maybe TRBD1 (5 bases). CDR3 length: 15 residues. From germline, CDR1 is SGHAT and CDR2 FQDESV (reference sequence). The ends were cut back, 4 bases at V and 1 base at J, with 13 bases in the middle. The CDR3 coding sequence is TGTGCCAGCAGCTCAATCGGACACCGGAACACTGAAGCTTTCTTT. Its translation is CASSSIGHRNTEAFF.

The V call is TRBV9, the J call TRBJ2-1, with 7 bases identical to TRBD1. V was clipped by 1 base and J by 6 bases; unmatched bases: 16. The CDR3 is 18 amino acids. The germline CDR1 and CDR2 sequences are SGDLS and YYNGEE. CDR3: CASSVKQATKGAGNEQFF. The CDR3 DNA reads as TGTGCCAGCAGCGTAAAACAGGCTACTAAGGGGGCCGGCAATGAGCAGTTCTTC.

V and J are TRBV20-1 and TRBJ1-1; no firm D call. The CDR3 consists of 14 residues. V lost 3 bases to trimming and J lost 1 base, with 12 bases between them. Germline V gene data show CDR1 as DFQATT and CDR2 as SNEGSKA (reference sequence). CDR3 sequence reads: CSASHLAGNTEAFF. The CDR3 region has the DNA TGCAGTGCTAGTCACTTGGCGGGGAACACTGAAGCTTTCTTT.

The chain couples TRBV7-3 to TRBJ1-5, with 8 bases aligning to TRBD1. The germline gives CDR1 SGHTA, CDR2 FQGTGA. CDR3 size: 15 residues. With V trimmed by 1 base and J by 10 bases, 9 bases remained unmatched. The CDR3 nucleotides are TGTGCCAGCAGCTTAATTGGTGGACAGGGACACCCCCAGCATTTT. This codes for CASSLIGGQGHPQHF.

J is TRBJ1-1 and V is TRBV28; D call uncertain. This CDR3 is built from 12 residues. Germline V gene data show CDR1 as MDHEN and CDR2 as SYDVKM. V was clipped by 3 bases and J by 4 bases, with 6 bases between them. CDR3 amino acids: CASSFGSTEAFF. The CDR3 nucleotides read TGTGCCAGCAGTTTCGGGTCCACTGAAGCTTTCTTT.

The V call is TRBV18, the J call TRBJ2-1; TRBD2 is a possible D gene (5 bases). The CDR3 is 14 residues long. V was pared by 2 bases and J by 9 bases, with 14 bases between. CDR1 KGHSH and CDR2 LQKENI come from the germline V gene. DNA of the CDR3: TGTGCCAGCTCACCAAACTCACTAGGTGGTGAGCAGTTCTTC. This translates into CASSPNSLGGEQFF.